One and the same sample provided the 20 T cell receptor beta chains below, sequenced in a study of T cell responses to AZD1222 COVID-19 vaccine. Repertoires were generated with immunoSEQ multiplex PCR, while TCRdb's copy carries only in-frame clones and drops some. Of approximately 68,000 clones in the sample, roughly 88% were seen once. Sequenced material: peripheral blood, taken on day 0 of AZD1222 vaccination. The receptors originated from an adult in good health.

CDR3 residues: CASSLREDQPQHF. The CDR3 DNA reads as TGTGCCAGCAGCTTACGTGAGGATCAGCCCCAGCATTTT. This chain connects TRBV7-2 to TRBJ1-5; D remains unclear. The CDR3 is made up of 13 amino acids. V gave up 2 bases and J gave up 5 bases, with 7 bases separating them. Germline values: CDR1 SGHTA, CDR2 FQGNSA.

This clone appeared a few times. The chain combines TRBV2 with TRBJ1-5; 10 nucleotides match TRBD1. Trimming cost V 6 bases and J 1 base; bases outside gene matches: 6. The CDR3 runs to 16 residues. In germline, CDR1 is SNHLY, CDR2 FYNNEI. CDR3 loop: CASRSDRGRSNQPQHF. CDR3 DNA: TGTGCCAGCAGGTCCGACAGGGGGCGAAGCAATCAGCCCCAGCATTTT.

This clone is classed as medium-sized. J is TRBJ1-5 and V is TRBV4-3; D might be TRBD1 (6 bases). V gave up 0 bases and J gave up 7 bases, with 13 bases separating them. The CDR3 totals 15 residues. Germline-derived CDR1 and CDR2 are LGHNA and YSLEER. The CDR3 protein is CASSQETGEYQPQHF. CDR3 DNA: TGCGCCAGCAGCCAAGAGACAGGAGAATACCAGCCCCAGCATTTT.

The rearrangement uses TRBV28 and TRBJ2-3; no definite D call. V dropped 4 bases and J dropped 8 bases, with 7 bases sitting between them. The CDR3 sequence is 11 residues long. The germline CDR1 and CDR2 sequences are MDHEN and SYDVKM. CDR3 sequence reads: CASSSSSTQYF. The CDR3 DNA is TGTGCCAGCAGTTCATCATCTACGCAGTATTTT.

The V and J genes are TRBV6-4 and TRBJ2-3; 7 bases are a match to TRBD1. CDR3 length equals 14 residues. The ends lost 0 bases at V and 4 bases at J; junction bases unmatched: 1. CDR1 is MRHNA and CDR2 is SNTAGT in the germline V gene. The CDR3 loop reads CASSDSTGPDTQYF. For the CDR3, the DNA is TGTGCCAGCAGTGACTCGACAGGGCCAGATACGCAGTATTTT.

The chain couples TRBV4-3 to TRBJ1-2; no firm D call. Germline CDR1 and CDR2: LGHNA and YSLEER. The V and J ends lost 0 bases and 4 bases respectively, with 12 bases between them. The CDR3 consists of 15 residues. CDR3 sequence reads: CASSQDEKPTYGYTF. CDR3 nucleotide sequence: TGCGCCAGCAGCCAAGATGAGAAACCCACCTATGGCTACACCTTC.

This chain joins TRBV13 and TRBJ2-7; D is uncertain. Trimming cost V 5 bases and J 5 bases, with 7 bases left between them. Germline V gives CDR1 PRHDT, CDR2 FYEKMQ (reference sequence). The CDR3 runs to 11 residues. CDR3 sequence: CASSSRDEQYF. CDR3 DNA sequence: TGTGCCAGCAGCAGTCGGGACGAGCAGTACTTC.

This rearrangement joins TRBV13 to TRBJ2-1, with 8 bases matching TRBD2. The CDR3 contains 17 residues. The germline CDR1 and CDR2 sequences are PRHDT and FYEKMQ (reference sequence). The V segment lost 5 bases and the J segment 5 bases; nucleotides outside the gene matches: 14. The CDR3 DNA reads as TGTGCCAGCAGCCCCGGCGTGGGACTAGTTGGTAACAATGAGCAGTTCTTC. Protein product: CASSPGVGLVGNNEQFF.

The chain has TRBV24-1 and TRBJ1-1; D is uncertain. V was clipped by 6 bases and J by 6 bases, with 13 bases between them. The germline gives CDR1 KGHDR, CDR2 SFDVKD. The length of the CDR3 is 13 residues. As DNA, the CDR3 is TGTGCCACCAGTTCCCATTATAATGCTGAAGCTTTCTTT. Encoded protein: CATSSHYNAEAFF.

The rearrangement links TRBV7-6 to TRBJ1-2, with D possibly TRBD1 on 6 matching bases. The CDR3 consists of 14 residues. Germline V gene lookup returns CDR1 SGHVS and CDR2 FNYEAQ. The V end was cut by 1 base, the J end by 4 bases, with 10 bases between. CDR3 protein: CASSLGPRGYGYTF. CDR3 DNA: TGTGCCAGCAGCTTAGGCCCCAGGGGCTATGGCTACACCTTC.

This rearrangement joins TRBV28 to TRBJ2-1; no reliable D call. The CDR3 runs to 15 residues. The germline CDR1 and CDR2 sequences are MDHEN and SYDVKM. The V gene lost 8 bases and the J gene lost 1 base, with 15 bases spanning the gap. CDR3: CASQTTPPSYNEQFF. Written as DNA, the CDR3 is TGTGCCAGCCAAACTACGCCTCCATCCTACAATGAGCAGTTCTTC.

The V and J genes are TRBV5-4 and TRBJ1-2, with TRBD1 matching over 9 bases. V trimming: 5 bases; J trimming: 6 bases; junction bases outside the gene matches: 8. There are 14 residues in the CDR3. Germline lookup yields CDR1 SGHNT and CDR2 YYREEE (reference sequence). CDR3 sequence: CASSYTGGADGYTF. The CDR3, as DNA: TGTGCCAGCAGTTATACAGGGGGCGCAGATGGCTACACCTTC.

The V call is TRBV7-9, the J call TRBJ2-1; maybe TRBD2 (6 bases). The CDR3 runs to 16 residues. Between the trimmed V and J ends, which lost 5 bases and 6 bases, there was a span of 20 bases. Germline V gene lookup returns CDR1 SEHNR and CDR2 FQNEAQ (reference sequence). CDR3 region: CASSVRGIPGGNEQFF. Written as DNA, the CDR3 is TGTGCCAGCAGCGTCCGGGGAATTCCCGGGGGCAATGAGCAGTTCTTC.

The rearrangement links TRBV11-1 to TRBJ2-6; the D is unclear. The CDR3 loop spans 15 amino acids. Germline V gene lookup returns CDR1 SGHAT and CDR2 FQDESV (reference sequence). The V end was cut by 4 bases, the J end by 0 bases, with 7 bases between. CDR3 sequence reads: CASSSHFSGANVLTF. The CDR3 coding sequence is TGTGCCAGCAGCTCCCATTTCTCTGGGGCCAACGTCCTGACTTTC.

The chain links TRBV30 to TRBJ1-2, with D tentatively TRBD1 (5 bases). V lost 3 bases, J lost 1 base, and 30 bases lay in between. Germline V gene lookup returns CDR1 GTSNPN and CDR2 SVGIG (reference sequence). The CDR3 covers 20 residues. For the CDR3, the DNA is TGTGCCTGGAGCCCCATCGGGGCGGGGACCCAGGGAGTCCATAACTATGGCTACACCTTC. It encodes CAWSPIGAGTQGVHNYGYTF.

In its sample, this clone was seen a few times. The rearrangement joins TRBV27 to TRBJ2-3; D is uncertain. The CDR3 totals 13 residues. The V and J ends lost 2 bases and 4 bases respectively, with 7 bases between them. From germline, CDR1 is MNHEY and CDR2 SMNVEV (reference sequence). CDR3 sequence: CASSLTHADTQYF. The CDR3 region has the DNA TGTGCCAGCAGTTTAACCCACGCAGATACGCAGTATTTT.

This clone was observed at least ten times. J is TRBJ1-2 and V is TRBV7-9, with 9 bases aligning to TRBD1. The germline V gene has CDR1 SEHNR and CDR2 FQNEAQ (reference sequence). The V gene end was trimmed by 1 base and the J gene end by 4 bases; junction bases not matched to a gene: 7. The CDR3 sequence is 16 residues long. This CDR3 is CASSLVGGQGLYGYTF. DNA of the CDR3: TGTGCCAGCAGCTTAGTAGGAGGACAGGGGCTCTATGGCTACACCTTC. The variable domain in full, with the rest retrieved from reference TRBV7-9 and TRBJ1-2, is DTGVSQNPRHKITKRGQNVTFRCDPISEHNRLYWYRQTLGQGPEFLTYFQNEAQLEKSRLLSDRFSAERPKGSFSTLEIQRTEQGDSAMYLCASSLVGGQGLYGYTFGSGTRLTVV.

This clone was detected only a few times. Here the CDR3 reads CAISAASSGNTIYF. In nucleotides, the CDR3 is TGTGCCATCAGTGCGGCTTCCTCTGGAAACACCATATATTTT. V and J are TRBV10-3 and TRBJ1-3; D call uncertain. The CDR3 runs to 14 residues. Trimming took off 4 bases at V and 0 bases at J, with 7 bases between the two ends. Germline V gives CDR1 ENHRY, CDR2 SYGVKD.

The J gene is TRBJ2-2, the V gene TRBV25-1, with 11 positions matching TRBD2. This CDR3 region has 17 residues. CDR1 and CDR2 (germline): MGHDK, SYGVNS. J lost 1 base, V lost 1 base, and 2 bases had no gene match. Written as DNA, the CDR3 is TGTGCCAGCAGTGAATTGGGGACTAGCGGGAACACCGGGGAGCTGTTTTTT. Its translation: CASSELGTSGNTGELFF.

This clone was seen a handful of times. The gene calls are TRBV5-1 and TRBJ2-7, with 9 bases identical to TRBD1. Unmatched junction bases numbered 8, after V lost 4 bases and J lost 6 bases. Germline assignment: CDR1 SGHRS and CDR2 YFSETQ. CDR3 length: 14 residues. As DNA, the CDR3 is TGCGCCAGCAGCCATCGGACAGGGGCCAGCGAGCAGTACTTC. The encoded protein is CASSHRTGASEQYF.